The T cell receptor beta chain under discussion was sequenced for a study of OX40 agonist ivuxolimab in advanced cancers. Study-level background: The costimulatory receptor OX40 (CD134) was targeted by ivuxolimab, a fully human IgG2 agonistic monoclonal antibody. Intravenous ivuxolimab was administered to patients every 2 weeks at six dose levels: 0.01, 0.1, 0.3, 1.5, 3 and 10 mg/kg. Of the approximately 50 dose-escalation patients, hepatocellular carcinoma was present in about 20, melanoma in around 15, renal cell carcinoma in 9 and head and neck cancer in 9. A male proportion of 82.7% and a mean age of approximately 61 years, ranging from 23 to 79, were recorded for the dose-escalation cohort. Prior anti-PD-1, anti-PD-L1 or anti-CTLA-4 therapy was permitted, and 40% to 50% of dose-escalation patients had received checkpoint inhibitors. Partial responses were achieved by three dose-escalation patients, of whom one had hepatocellular carcinoma and two had cutaneous melanoma. The purpose of peripheral TCRbeta sequencing was to test whether ivuxolimab changed TCR sequence diversity and led to clonal T-cell expansion. The paper describes the monotherapy dose-escalation part (N of about 47 patients) of the phase I trial of ivuxolimab.

The paper's findings and limits, for the study overall: The antigen specificity of the clonally expanded peripheral T cells was not determined. Low levels of normalized T-cell clonal expansion were also seen in some patients who did not respond. At doses of 0.1 to 3.0 mg/kg, clonal expansion of both CD4+ and CD8+ T cells in blood was seen between baseline and week 6. After ivuxolimab, more expanded clones were found on average in CD8+ T cells than in CD4+ T cells. In the 0.1-3.0 mg/kg groups, partial responders had among the lowest normalized peripheral clonal expansion, particularly in CD8+ T cells.

V trim: 2 bases; J trim: 5 bases; unmatched bases: 5. The CDR3, from cysteine to phenylalanine, totals 15 residues. Here the CDR3 DNA is all that survives: 45 bases in frame from base 1. The germline V gene sets CDR1 to LGHNA and CDR2 to YNFKEQ. To sequence the TCRbeta CDR3 region, genomic DNA was isolated from the sorted cells. The immunoSEQ Assay was used for sequencing of TCRbeta CDR3 regions. Imported from immuneACCESS, the table was reduced by TCRdb to in-frame sequences with V and J called. These copies leave out some clones; in studies compared against another copy, an unresolved V gene accounts for under half, and the cause of the remainder is not known. Here the sample has about 77,000 clones; around 90% occur a single time. The top ten constitute approximately 5% of the sample. As to this clone: Its antigen is currently not known. Per-nucleotide qualities are absent, and no much larger clonotype sits a single base away.

Patients with a history of autoimmune disease or receiving systemic immunosuppression were excluded from the trial. In every dose cohort, peripheral blood was drawn for TCR sequencing at baseline, cycle 4 day 1, and cycle 7 day 1. The samples were taken from a phase I, first-in-human, multicenter, open-label dose-escalation trial of ivuxolimab. Adults with locally advanced or metastatic melanoma, renal cell, hepatocellular, or head and neck squamous cell carcinoma were enrolled in the trial. Before TCR sequencing, CD4+ and CD8+ T cells were separately sorted from peripheral blood. Here the sequenced sample was CD4+ or CD8+ T cells sorted from blood, taken in a trial of the OX40 agonist ivuxolimab. This receptor was identified in an adult with an advanced solid tumor such as melanoma, head and neck, liver or kidney cancer. The chain is assembled from TRBV4-2 and TRBJ2-1, with 8 junctional bases fitting TRBD1. The CDR3: CASSQQQGVHNEQFF. In nucleotides, the sequence is TGTGCCAGCAGCCAACAACAGGGGGTCCACAATGAGCAGTTCTTC.